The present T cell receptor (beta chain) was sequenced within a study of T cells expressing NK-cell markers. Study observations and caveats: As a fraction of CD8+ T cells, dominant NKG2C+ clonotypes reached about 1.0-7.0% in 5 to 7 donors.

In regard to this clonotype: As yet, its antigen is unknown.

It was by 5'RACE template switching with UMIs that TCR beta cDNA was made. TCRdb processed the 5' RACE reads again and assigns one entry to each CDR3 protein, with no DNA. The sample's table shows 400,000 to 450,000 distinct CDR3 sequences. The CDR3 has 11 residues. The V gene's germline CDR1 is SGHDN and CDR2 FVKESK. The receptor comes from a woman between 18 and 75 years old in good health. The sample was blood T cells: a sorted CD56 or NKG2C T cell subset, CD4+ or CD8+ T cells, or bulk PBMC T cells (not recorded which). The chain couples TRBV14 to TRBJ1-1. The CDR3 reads CASILNTEAFF.